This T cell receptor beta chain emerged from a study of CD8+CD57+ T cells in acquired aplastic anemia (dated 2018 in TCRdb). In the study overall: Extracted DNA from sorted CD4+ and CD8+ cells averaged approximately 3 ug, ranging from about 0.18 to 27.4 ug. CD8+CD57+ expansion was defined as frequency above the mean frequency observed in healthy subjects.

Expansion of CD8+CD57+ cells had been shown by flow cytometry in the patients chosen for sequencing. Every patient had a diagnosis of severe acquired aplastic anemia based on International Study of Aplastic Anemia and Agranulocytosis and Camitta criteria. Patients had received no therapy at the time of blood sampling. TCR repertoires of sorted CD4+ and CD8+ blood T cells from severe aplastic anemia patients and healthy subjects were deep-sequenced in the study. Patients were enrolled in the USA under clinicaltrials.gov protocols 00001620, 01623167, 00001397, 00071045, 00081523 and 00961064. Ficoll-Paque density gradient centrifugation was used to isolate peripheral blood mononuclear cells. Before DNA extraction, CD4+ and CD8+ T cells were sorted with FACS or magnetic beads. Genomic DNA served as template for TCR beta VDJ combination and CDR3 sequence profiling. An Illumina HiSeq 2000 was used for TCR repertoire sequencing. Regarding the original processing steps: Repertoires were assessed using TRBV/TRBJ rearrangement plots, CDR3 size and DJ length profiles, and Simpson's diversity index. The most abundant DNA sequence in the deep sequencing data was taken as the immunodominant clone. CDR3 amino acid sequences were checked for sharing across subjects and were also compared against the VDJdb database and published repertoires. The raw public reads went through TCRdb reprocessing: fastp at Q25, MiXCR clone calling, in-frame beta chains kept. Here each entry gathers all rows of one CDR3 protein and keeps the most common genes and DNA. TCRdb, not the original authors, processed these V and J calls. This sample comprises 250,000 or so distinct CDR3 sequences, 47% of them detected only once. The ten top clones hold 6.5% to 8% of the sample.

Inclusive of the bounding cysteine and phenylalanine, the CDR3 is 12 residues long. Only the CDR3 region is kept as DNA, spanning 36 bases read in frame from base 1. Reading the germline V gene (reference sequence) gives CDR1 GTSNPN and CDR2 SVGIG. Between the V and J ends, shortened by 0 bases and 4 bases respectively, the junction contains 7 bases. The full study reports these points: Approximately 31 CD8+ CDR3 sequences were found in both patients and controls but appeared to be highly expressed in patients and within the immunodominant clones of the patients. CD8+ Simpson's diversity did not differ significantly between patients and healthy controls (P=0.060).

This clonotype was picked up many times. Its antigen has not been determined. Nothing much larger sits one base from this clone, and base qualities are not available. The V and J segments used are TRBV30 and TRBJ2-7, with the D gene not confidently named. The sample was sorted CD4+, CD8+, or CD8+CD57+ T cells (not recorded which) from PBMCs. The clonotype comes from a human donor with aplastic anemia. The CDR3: CAWSVRSYEQYF. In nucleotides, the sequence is TGTGCCTGGAGTGTACGTTCGTACGAGCAGTACTTC.